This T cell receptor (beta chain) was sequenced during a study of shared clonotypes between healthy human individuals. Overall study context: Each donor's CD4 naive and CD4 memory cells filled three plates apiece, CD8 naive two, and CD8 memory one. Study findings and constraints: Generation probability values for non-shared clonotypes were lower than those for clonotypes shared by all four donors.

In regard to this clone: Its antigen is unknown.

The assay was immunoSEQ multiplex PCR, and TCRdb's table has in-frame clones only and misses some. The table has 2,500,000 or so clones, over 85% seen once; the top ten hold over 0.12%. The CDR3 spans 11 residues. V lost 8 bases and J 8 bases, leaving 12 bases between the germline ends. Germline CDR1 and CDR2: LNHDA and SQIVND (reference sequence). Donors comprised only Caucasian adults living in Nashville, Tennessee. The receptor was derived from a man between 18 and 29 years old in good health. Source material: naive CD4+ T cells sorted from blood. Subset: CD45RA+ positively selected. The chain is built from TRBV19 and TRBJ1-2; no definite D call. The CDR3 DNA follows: TGTGCCAGTCAGGCCTCGGGGGGCTACACCTTC. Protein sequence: CASQASGGYTF.